Listed below are T cell receptor beta chains from one sample, sequenced in a study of shared clonotypes between healthy human individuals. The method was immunoSEQ multiplex PCR; TCRdb's version includes in-frame clones alone and lacks a portion of them. The sample holds more than 2 million clones, over 85% seen once. The sequenced material came from naive CD8+ T cells from PBMCs. The receptor set was obtained from a man aged 18-30 years in good health. Some clones in this sample may be carry-over from other donors' samples. CDR3s include the opening cysteine and the closing phenylalanine or tryptophan. A D gene is named only where the DNA matches it firmly. Rows give clone size only sometimes, using once, few, many, or a class for an expanded clone.

TRBD2 | . | TRBV27 | CASSLAGVEQFF
TRBD1 | . | TRBV10-3 | CAISGVTGASEAFF
TRBD2 | . | TRBV28 | CASSYPRLAGVTQFF
TRBD1 | . | TRBV5-4 | CASSPGQGATYEQYF
TRBD1 | . | TRBV9 | CASSVGAGGQPQHF
. | . | TRBV27 | CASSSVRGGFNYGYTF
TRBD2 | . | TRBV7-9 | CASSSSGGGPTYEQYF
TRBD1 | once | TRBV29-1 | CSVGRTDRVVPYEQYF
TRBD2 | . | TRBV6-6 | CASSSHPGGETQYF
TRBD1 | . | TRBV7-9 | CASSLSRYGTGGYNEQFF
TRBD2 | . | TRBV6-1 | CASSVEWTRPYEQYF
. | . | TRBV28 | CASSLPFTDTQYF
. | . | TRBV7-2 | CASSFTFGDTIYF
. | . | TRBV7-9 | CASSTRPANNEQFF
. | . | TRBV7-2 | CASSWGPGLDGETQYF
TRBD2 | . | TRBV27 | CASSTAGGPYEQYF
TRBD1 | . | TRBV30 | CAWSAGQGRTYNEQFF
. | . | TRBV10-3 | CAATGGEESSYNEQFF
. | once | TRBV5-1 | CASSPMRALGEEQYF
. | . | TRBV7-6 | CASSFLENTGELFF
. | . | TRBV27 | CASSLAPLTYNEQFF
. | . | TRBV19 | CASSTRREINTEAFF
TRBD2 | . | TRBV29-1 | CSAALAGGIFTDTQYF
. | . | TRBV21-1 | CASSKVWDSYNEQFF
. | . | TRBV7-9 | CASSSRPEDQETQYF
. | . | TRBV9 | CASSVGGGNYEQYF
. | once | TRBV28 | CASSFLIGSTSTRSSYEQYF
. | . | TRBV6-5 | CASSSGGPNSDTQYF